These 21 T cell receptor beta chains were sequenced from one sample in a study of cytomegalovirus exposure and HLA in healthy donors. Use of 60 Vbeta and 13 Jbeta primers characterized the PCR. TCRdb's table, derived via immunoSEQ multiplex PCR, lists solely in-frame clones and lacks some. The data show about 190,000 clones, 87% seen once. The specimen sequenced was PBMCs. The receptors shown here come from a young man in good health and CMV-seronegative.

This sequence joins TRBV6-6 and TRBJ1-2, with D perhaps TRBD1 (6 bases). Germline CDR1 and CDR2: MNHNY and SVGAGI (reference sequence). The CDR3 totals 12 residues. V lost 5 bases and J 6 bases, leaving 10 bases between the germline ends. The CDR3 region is CASSHRADGYTF. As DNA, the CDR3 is TGTGCCAGCAGTCACAGGGCGGATGGCTACACCTTC.

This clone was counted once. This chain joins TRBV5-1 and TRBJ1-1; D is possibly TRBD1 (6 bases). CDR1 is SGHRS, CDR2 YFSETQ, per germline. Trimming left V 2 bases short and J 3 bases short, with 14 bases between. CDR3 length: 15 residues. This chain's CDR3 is CASSFGGAGDTEAFF. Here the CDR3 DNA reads TGCGCCAGCAGCTTCGGGGGGGCGGGTGACACTGAAGCTTTCTTT.

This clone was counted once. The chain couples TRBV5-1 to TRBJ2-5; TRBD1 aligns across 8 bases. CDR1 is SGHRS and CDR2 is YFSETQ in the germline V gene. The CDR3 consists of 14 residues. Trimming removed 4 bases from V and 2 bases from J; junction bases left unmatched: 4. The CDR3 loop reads CASSLYRGQETQYF. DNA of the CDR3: TGCGCCAGCAGCCTATACAGGGGGCAAGAGACCCAGTACTTC.

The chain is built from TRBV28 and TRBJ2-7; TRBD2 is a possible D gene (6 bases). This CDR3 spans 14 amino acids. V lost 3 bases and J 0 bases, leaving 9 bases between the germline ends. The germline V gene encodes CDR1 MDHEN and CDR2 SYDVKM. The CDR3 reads CASSFPGSSYEQYF. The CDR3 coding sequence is TGTGCCAGCAGTTTCCCCGGGAGCTCCTACGAGCAGTACTTC.

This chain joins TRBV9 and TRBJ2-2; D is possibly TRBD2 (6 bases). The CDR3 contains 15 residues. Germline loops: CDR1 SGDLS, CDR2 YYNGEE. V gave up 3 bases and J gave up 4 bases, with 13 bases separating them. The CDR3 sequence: CASSASGLSTGELFF. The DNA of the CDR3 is TGTGCCAGCAGCGCGTCGGGACTCTCCACCGGGGAGCTGTTTTTT.

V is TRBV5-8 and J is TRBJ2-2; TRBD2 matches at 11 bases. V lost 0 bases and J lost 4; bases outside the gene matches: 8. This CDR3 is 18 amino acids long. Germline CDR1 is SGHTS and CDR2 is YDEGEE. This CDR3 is CASSLEFSGRAGTGELFF. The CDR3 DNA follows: TGTGCCAGCAGCTTGGAGTTTAGCGGGAGGGCCGGCACCGGGGAGCTGTTTTTT.

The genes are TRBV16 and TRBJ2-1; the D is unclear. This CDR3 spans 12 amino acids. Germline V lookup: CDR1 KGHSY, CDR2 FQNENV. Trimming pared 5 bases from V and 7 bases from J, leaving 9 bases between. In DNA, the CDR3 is TGTGCCAGCAGCGTGCCTAGGAATGAGCAGTTCTTC. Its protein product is CASSVPRNEQFF.

The CDR3 DNA reads as TGCGCCAGCAGCTTGGTAACAGGGGGCGACGAGCAGTACTTC. Amino acids: CASSLVTGGDEQYF. V gene TRBV5-1 combines with J gene TRBJ2-7; 9 positions match TRBD1. The CDR3 spans 14 residues. V dropped 0 bases and J dropped 5; count of bases not matched to a gene: 3. Germline CDR1 SGHRS, CDR2 YFSETQ. Full variable domain (remainder filled in from reference TRBV5-1 and TRBJ2-7): KAGVTQTPRYLIKTRGQQVTLSCSPISGHRSVSWYQQTPGQGLQFLFEYFSETQRNKGNFPGRFSGRQFSNSRSEMNVSTLELGDSALYLCASSLVTGGDEQYFGPGTRLTVT.

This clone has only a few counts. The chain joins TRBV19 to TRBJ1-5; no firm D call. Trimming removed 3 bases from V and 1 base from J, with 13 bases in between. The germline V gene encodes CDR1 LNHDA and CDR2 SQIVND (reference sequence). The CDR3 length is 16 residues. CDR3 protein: CASSIRSLQSNQPQHF. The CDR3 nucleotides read TGTGCCAGTAGTATTCGTTCCCTACAGAGCAATCAGCCCCAGCATTTT.

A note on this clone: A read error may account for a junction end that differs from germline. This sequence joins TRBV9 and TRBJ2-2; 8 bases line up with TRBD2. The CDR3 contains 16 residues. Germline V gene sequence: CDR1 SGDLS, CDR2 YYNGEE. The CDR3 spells CASSPIGGARTGEPFF. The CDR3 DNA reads TGTGCCAGCAGCCCTATCGGGGGGGCTAGGACCGGGGAGCCGTTTTTT.

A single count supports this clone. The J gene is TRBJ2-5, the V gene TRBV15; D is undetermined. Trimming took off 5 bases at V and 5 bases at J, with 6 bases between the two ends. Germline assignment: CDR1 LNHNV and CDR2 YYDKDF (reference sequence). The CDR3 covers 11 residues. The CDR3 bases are TGTGCCACCAGCGAACGGGAGACCCAGTACTTC. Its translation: CATSERETQYF.

CDR3 DNA: TGTGCCAGCAGCCCGACCCCTTGGCGGACAGATACGCAGTATTTT. This sequence encodes CASSPTPWRTDTQYF. V usage is TRBV14 and J usage is TRBJ2-3, with no clear D. CDR1 is SGHDN and CDR2 is FVKESK in the germline V gene. The CDR3 has 15 amino acids. The V end was cut by 4 bases, the J end by 3 bases, with 14 bases between.

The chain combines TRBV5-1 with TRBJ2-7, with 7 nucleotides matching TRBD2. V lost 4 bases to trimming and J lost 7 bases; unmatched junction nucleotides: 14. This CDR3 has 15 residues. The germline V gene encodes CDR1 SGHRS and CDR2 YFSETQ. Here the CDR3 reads CASSPGTTSGEEQYF. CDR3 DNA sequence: TGCGCCAGCAGCCCTGGGACTACCTCGGGGGAGGAGCAGTACTTC. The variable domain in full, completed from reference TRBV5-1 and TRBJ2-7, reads KAGVTQTPRYLIKTRGQQVTLSCSPISGHRSVSWYQQTPGQGLQFLFEYFSETQRNKGNFPGRFSGRQFSNSRSEMNVSTLELGDSALYLCASSPGTTSGEEQYFGPGTRLTVT.

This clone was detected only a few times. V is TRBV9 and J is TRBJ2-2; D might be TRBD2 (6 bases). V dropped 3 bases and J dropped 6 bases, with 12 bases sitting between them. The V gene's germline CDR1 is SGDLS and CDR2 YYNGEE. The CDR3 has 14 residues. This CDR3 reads CASSGGLISGELFF. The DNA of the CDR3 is TGTGCCAGCAGCGGCGGACTAATCTCCGGGGAGCTGTTTTTT.

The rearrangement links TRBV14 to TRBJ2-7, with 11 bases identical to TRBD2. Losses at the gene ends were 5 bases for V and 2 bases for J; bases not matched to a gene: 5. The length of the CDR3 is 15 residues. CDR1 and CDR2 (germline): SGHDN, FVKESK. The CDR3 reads CASSKGTSGPYEQYF. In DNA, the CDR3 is TGTGCCAGCAGCAAGGGGACTAGCGGTCCCTACGAGCAGTACTTC.

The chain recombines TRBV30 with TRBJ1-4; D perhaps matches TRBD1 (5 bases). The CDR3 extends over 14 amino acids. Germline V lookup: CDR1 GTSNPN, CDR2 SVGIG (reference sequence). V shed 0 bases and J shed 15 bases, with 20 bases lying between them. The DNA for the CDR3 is TGTGCCTGGAGTGTCGGCGGGACGGCCTTCCCGTTGTTTTTT. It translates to CAWSVGGTAFPLFF.

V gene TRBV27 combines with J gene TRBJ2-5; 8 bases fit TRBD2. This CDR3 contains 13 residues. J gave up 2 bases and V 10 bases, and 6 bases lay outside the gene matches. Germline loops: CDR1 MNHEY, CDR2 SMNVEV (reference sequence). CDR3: CANRSGGQETQYF. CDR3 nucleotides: TGTGCCAACCGCAGCGGGGGACAAGAGACCCAGTACTTC.

DNA of the CDR3: TGTGCCAGCAGCTTAGCGACTAGCGGGGGCTACAATGAGCAGTTCTTC. Translated, it gives CASSLATSGGYNEQFF. V usage is TRBV7-9 and J usage is TRBJ2-1; 12 bases line up with TRBD2. This CDR3 has 16 amino acids. The V gene end was trimmed by 0 bases and the J gene end by 3 bases; junction bases not matched to a gene: 0. Germline lookup yields CDR1 SEHNR and CDR2 FQNEAQ (reference sequence).

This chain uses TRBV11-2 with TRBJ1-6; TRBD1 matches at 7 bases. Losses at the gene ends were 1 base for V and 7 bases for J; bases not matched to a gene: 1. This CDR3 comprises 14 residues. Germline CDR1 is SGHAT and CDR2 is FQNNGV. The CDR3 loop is CASSLVRGNSPLHF. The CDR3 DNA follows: TGTGCCAGCAGCTTAGTCAGGGGGAATTCACCCCTCCACTTT.

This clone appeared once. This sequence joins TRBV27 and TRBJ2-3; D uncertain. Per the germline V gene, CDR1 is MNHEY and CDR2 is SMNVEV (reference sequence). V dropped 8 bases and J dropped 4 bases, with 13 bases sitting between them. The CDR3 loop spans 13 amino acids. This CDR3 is CASRNRLADTQYF. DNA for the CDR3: TGTGCCAGCCGAAACCGACTGGCAGATACGCAGTATTTT.

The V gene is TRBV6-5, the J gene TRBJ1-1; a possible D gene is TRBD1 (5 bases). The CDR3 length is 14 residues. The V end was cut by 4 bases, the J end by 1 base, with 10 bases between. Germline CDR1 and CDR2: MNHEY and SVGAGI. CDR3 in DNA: TGTGCCAGCAGTTTCCAGGGTAAGAACACTGAAGCTTTCTTT. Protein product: CASSFQGKNTEAFF.